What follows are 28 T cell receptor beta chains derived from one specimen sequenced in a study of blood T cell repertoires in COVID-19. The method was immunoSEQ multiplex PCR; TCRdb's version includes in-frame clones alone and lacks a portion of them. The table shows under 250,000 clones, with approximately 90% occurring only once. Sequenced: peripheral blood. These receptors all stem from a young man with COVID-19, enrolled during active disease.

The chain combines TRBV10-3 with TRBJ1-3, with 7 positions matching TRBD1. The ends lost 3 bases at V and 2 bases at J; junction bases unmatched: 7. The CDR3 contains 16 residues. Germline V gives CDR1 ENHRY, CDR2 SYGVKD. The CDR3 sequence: CAISDRQGGPGNTIYF. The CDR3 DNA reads TGTGCCATCAGTGATCGGCAGGGGGGACCTGGAAACACCATATATTTT.

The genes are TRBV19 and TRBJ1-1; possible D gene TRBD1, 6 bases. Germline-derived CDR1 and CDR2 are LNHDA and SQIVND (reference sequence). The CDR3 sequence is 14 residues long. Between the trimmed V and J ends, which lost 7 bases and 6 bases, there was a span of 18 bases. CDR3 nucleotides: TGTGCCAGTAAAGGGGGACCAGAGGCGGCTGAAGCTTTCTTT. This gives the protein CASKGGPEAAEAFF.

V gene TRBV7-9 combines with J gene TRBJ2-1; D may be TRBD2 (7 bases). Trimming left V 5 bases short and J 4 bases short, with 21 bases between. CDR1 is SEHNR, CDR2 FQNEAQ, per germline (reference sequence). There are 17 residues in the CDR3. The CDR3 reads CASSPPGGGPSYNEQFF. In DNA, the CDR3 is TGTGCCAGCAGCCCGCCCGGCGGGGGCCCCTCTTACAATGAGCAGTTCTTC.

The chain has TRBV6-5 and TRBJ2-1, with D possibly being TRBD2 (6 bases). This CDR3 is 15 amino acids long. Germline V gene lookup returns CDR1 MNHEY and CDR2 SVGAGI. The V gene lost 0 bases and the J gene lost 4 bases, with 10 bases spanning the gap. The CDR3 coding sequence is TGTGCCAGCAGTTACTCGGGAGGACTATACAATGAGCAGTTCTTC. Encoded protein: CASSYSGGLYNEQFF.

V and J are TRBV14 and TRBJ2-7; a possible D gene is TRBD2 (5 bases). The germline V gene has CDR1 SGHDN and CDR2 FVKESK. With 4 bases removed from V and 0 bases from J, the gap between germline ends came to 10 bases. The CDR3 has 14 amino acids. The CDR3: CASSPRGSSYEQYF. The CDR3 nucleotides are TGTGCCAGCAGCCCTCGAGGGAGCTCCTACGAGCAGTACTTC.

In nucleotides, the CDR3 is TGTGCCAGCAGTTACTCGAGGGATCCGACGCCCCAGCATTTT. It is translated as CASSYSRDPTPQHF. The chain couples TRBV6-5 to TRBJ1-5; D gene unclear. Germline CDR1 and CDR2: MNHEY and SVGAGI. The CDR3 spans 14 residues. V dropped 0 bases and J dropped 9 bases, with 12 bases sitting between them.

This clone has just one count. The DNA for the CDR3 is TGTGCCAGCTCACCACTAGTTGGGCCAGGGCCTTCCACAGATACGCAGTATTTT. The encoded protein is CASSPLVGPGPSTDTQYF. The chain recombines TRBV18 with TRBJ2-3; D perhaps matches TRBD1 (5 bases). V was pared by 1 base and J by 2 bases, with 19 bases between. The CDR3 extends over 18 amino acids. CDR1 is KGHSH, CDR2 LQKENI, per germline.

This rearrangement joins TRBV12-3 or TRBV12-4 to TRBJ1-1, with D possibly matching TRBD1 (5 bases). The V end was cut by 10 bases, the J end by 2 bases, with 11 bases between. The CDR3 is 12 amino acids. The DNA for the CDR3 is TGTGCCAACAGGAACTCTAACACTGAAGCTTTCTTT. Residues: CANRNSNTEAFF.

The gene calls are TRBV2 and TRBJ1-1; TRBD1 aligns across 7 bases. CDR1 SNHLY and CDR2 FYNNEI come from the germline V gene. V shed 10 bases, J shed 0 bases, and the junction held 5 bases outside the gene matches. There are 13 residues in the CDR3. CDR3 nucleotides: TGTGCCACCGAGGGACAGATGAACACTGAAGCTTTCTTT. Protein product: CATEGQMNTEAFF.

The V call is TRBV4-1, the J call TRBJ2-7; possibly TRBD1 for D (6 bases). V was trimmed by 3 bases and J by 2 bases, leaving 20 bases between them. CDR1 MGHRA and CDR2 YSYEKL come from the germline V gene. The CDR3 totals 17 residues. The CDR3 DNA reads TGCGCCAGCAGCCACGGTGTGACCGGGACACTAACCTACGAGCAGTACTTC. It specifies CASSHGVTGTLTYEQYF.

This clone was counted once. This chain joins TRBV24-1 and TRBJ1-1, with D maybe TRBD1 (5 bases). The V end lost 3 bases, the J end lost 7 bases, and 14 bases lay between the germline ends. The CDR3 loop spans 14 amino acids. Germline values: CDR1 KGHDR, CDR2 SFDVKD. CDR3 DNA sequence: TGTGCCACCAGTGATCCCCGCAGGGTGGGTGAAGCTTTCTTT. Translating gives CATSDPRRVGEAFF.

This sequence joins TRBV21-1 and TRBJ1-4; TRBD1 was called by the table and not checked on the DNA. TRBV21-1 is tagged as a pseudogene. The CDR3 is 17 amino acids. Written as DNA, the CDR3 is TGTGCCAGCAGCAAAGGGGACAGGAGCCAACTTAATGAAAAACTGTTTTTT. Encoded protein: CASSKGDRSQLNEKLFF.

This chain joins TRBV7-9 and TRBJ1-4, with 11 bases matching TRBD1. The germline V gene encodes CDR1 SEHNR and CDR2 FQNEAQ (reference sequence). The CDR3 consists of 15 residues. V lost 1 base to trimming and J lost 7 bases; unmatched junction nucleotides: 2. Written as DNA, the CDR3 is TGTGCCAGCAGCTTAGGGGACAGGGGGGCTGAAAAACTGTTTTTT. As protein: CASSLGDRGAEKLFF.

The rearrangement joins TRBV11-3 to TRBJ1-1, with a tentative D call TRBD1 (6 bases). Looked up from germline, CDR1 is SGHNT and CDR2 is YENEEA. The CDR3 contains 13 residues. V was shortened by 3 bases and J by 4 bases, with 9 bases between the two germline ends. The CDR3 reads CASSFRGSTEAFF. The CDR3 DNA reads TGTGCCAGCAGCTTCAGGGGTAGCACTGAAGCTTTCTTT.

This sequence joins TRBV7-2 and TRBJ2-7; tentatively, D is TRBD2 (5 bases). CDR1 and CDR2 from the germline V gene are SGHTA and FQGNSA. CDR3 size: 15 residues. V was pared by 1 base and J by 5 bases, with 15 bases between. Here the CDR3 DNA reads TGTGCCAGCAGCTTAGACCCGGGCTGGAGGAACGAGCAGTACTTC. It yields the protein CASSLDPGWRNEQYF.

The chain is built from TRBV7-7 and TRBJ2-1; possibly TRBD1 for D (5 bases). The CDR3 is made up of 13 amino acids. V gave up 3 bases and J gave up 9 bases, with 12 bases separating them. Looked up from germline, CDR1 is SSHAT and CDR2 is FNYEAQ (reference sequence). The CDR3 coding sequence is TGTGCCAGCAGCTTCCTTGGGGCGGTTGAGCAGTTCTTC. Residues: CASSFLGAVEQFF.

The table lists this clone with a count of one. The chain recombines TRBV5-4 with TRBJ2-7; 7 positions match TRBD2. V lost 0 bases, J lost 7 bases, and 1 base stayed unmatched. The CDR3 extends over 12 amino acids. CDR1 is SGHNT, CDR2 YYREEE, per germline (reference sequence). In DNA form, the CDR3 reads TGTGCCAGCAGCTTGGTCGGGGGGGAGCAGTACTTC. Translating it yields CASSLVGGEQYF.

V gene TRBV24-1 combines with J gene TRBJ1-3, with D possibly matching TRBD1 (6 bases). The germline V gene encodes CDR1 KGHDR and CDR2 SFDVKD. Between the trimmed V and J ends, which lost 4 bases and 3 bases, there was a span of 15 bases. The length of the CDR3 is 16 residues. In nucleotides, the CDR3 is TGTGCCACCAGTGACAGGGGTGACTCTCTTGGAAACACCATATATTTT. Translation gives CATSDRGDSLGNTIYF.

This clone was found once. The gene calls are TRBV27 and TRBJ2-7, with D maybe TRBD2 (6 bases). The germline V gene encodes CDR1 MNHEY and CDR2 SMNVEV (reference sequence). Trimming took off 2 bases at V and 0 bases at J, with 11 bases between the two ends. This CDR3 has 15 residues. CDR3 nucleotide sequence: TGTGCCAGCAGTTTAAACGGGGGTCGCTCCTACGAGCAGTACTTC. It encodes CASSLNGGRSYEQYF.

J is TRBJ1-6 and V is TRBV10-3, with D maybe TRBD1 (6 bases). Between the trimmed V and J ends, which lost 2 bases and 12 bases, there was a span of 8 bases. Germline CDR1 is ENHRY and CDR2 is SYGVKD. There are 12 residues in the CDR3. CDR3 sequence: CAISEPRGPLHF. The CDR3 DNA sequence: TGTGCCATCAGTGAGCCCAGGGGACCCCTCCACTTT.

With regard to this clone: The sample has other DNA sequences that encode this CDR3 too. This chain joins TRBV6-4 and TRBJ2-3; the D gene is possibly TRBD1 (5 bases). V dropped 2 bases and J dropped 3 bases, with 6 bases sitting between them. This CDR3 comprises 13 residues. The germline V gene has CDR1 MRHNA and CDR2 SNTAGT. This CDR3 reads CASSDGATDTQYF. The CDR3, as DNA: TGTGCCAGCAGTGACGGGGCGACAGATACGCAGTATTTT.

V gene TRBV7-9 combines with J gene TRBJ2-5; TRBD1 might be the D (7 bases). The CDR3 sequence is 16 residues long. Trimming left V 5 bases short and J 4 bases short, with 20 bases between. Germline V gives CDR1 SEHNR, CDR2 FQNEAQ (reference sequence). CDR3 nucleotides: TGTGCCAGCAGCCCTGGGGATAACAGGGGAGGAGAGACCCAGTACTTC. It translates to CASSPGDNRGGETQYF.

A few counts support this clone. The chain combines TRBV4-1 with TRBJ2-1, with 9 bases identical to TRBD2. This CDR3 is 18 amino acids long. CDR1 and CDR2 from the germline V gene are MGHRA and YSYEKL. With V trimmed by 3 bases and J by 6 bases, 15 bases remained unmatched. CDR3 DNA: TGCGCCAGCAGCCACCTTAGCGGGAGAGGATCGGGTGGCAATGAGCAGTTCTTC. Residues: CASSHLSGRGSGGNEQFF.

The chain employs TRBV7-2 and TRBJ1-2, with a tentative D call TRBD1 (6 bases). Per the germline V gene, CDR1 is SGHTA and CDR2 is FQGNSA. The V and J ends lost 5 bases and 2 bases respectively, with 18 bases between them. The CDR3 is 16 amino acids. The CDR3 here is CASSTELGAGNYGYTF. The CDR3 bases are TGTGCCAGCAGCACCGAGTTGGGGGCTGGAAACTATGGCTACACCTTC.

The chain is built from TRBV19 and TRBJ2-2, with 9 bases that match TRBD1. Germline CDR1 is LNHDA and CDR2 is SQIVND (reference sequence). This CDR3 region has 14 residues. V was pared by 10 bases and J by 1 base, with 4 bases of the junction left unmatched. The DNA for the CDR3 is TGTGCCACCTCGGGACAGGGGAACACCGGGGAGCTGTTTTTT. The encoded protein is CATSGQGNTGELFF.

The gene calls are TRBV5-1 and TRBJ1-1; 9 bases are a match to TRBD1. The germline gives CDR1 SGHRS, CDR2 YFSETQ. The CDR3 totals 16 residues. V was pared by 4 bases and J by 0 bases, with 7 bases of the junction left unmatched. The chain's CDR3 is CASSRPGQGMNTEAFF. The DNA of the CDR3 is TGCGCCAGCAGCCGACCGGGACAGGGCATGAACACTGAAGCTTTCTTT.

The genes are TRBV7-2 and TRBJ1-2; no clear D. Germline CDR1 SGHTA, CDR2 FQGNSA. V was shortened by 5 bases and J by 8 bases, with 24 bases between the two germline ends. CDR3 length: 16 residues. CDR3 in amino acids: CASSHGTPPPILGYTF. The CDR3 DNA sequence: TGTGCCAGCAGCCACGGTACGCCACCCCCCATTCTCGGCTACACCTTC.

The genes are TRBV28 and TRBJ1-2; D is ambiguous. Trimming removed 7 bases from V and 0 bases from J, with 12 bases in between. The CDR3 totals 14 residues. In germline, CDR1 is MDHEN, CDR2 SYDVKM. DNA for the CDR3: TGTGCCAGCACCCTAGGGAGGGCTAACTATGGCTACACCTTC. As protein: CASTLGRANYGYTF.